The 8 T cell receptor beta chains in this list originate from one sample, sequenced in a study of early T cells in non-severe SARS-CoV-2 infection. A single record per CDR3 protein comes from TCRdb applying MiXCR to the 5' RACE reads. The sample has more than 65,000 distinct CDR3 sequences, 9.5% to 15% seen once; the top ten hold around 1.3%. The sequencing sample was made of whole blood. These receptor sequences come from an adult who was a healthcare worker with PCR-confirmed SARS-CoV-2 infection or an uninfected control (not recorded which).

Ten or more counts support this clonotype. The CDR3 region is CSARVGTAMNTEAFF. For the CDR3, the DNA is TGCAGTGCTAGAGTAGGGACAGCCATGAACACTGAAGCTTTCTTT. The chain couples TRBV20-1 to TRBJ1-1; 7 positions agree with TRBD1. V was clipped by 1 base and J by 0 bases; unmatched bases: 5. Germline V gene sequence: CDR1 DFQATT, CDR2 SNEGSKA (reference sequence). CDR3 length: 15 residues.

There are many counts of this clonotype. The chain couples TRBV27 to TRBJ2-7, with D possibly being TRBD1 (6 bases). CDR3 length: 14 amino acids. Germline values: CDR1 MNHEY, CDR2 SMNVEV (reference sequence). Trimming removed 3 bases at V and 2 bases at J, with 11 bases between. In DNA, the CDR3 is TGTGCCAGCAGTTTCCAACAGGGAGCCTACGAGCAGTACTTC. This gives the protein CASSFQQGAYEQYF.

CDR3: CSVKTGRGLADLYQETQYF. The CDR3 DNA reads TGCAGTGTCAAAACGGGCCGGGGACTAGCGGACTTGTACCAAGAGACCCAGTACTTC. This chain joins TRBV20-1 and TRBJ2-5, with 11 bases matching TRBD2. The CDR3 has 19 residues. Germline V gene sequence: CDR1 DFQATT, CDR2 SNEGSKA (reference sequence). The V and J ends lost 7 bases and 0 bases, in that order; junction bases with no gene match: 19.

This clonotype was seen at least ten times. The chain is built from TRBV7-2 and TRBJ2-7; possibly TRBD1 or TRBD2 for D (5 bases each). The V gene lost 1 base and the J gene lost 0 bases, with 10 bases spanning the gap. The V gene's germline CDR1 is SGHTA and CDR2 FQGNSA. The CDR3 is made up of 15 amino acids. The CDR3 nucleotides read TGTGCCAGCAGCTTAGGGGACGTTCACTCCTACGAGCAGTACTTC. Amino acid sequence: CASSLGDVHSYEQYF.

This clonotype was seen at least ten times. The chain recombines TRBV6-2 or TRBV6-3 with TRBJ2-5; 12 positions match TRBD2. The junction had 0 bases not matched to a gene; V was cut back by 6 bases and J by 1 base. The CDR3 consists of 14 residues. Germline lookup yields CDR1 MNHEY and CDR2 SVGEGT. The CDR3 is CASRTSGGQETQYF. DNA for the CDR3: TGTGCCAGCAGGACTAGCGGGGGCCAAGAGACCCAGTACTTC.

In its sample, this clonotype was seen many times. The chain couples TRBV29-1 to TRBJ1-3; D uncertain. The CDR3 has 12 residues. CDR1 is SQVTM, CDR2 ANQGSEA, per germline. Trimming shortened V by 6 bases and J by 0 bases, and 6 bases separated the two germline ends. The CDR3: CSVTFSGNTIYF. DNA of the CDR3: TGCAGCGTCACTTTCTCTGGAAACACCATATATTTT.

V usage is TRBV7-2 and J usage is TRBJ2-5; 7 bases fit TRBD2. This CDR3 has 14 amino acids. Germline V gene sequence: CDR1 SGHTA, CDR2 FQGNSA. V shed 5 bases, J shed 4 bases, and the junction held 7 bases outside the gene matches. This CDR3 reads CASSRGRAGETQYF. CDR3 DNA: TGTGCCAGCAGCCGGGGGAGGGCAGGAGAGACCCAGTACTTC.

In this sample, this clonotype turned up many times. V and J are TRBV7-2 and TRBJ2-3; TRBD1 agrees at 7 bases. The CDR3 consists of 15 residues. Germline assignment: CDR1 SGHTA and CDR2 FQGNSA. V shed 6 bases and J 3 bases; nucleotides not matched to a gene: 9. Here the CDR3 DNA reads TGTGCCAGCAGTCAAGGGGGCGTGAGGACAGATACGCAGTATTTT. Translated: CASSQGGVRTDTQYF.